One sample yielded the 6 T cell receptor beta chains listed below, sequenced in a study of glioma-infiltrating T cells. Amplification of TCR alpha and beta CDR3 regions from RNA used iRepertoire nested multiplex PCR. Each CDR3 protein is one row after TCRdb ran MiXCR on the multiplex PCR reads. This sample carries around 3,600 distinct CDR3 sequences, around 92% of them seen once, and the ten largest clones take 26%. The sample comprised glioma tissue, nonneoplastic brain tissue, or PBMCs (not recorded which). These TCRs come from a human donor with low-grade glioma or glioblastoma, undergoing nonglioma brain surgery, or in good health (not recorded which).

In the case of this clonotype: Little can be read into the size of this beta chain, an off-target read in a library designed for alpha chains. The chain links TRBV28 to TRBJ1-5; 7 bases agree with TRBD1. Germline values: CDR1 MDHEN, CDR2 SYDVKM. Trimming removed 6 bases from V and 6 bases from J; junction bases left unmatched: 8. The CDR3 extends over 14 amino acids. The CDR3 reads CASRTDRVVQPQHF. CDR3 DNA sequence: TGTGCCAGCAGGACCGACAGGGTGGTTCAGCCCCAGCATTTT.

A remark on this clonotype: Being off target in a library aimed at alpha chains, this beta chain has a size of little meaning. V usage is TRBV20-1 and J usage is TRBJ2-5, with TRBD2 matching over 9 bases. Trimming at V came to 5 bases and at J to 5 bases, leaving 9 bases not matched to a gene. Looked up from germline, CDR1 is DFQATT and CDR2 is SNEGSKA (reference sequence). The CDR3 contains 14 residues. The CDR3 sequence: CSALPGLAHETQYF. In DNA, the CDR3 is TGCAGTGCTTTACCGGGACTAGCTCACGAGACCCAGTACTTC.

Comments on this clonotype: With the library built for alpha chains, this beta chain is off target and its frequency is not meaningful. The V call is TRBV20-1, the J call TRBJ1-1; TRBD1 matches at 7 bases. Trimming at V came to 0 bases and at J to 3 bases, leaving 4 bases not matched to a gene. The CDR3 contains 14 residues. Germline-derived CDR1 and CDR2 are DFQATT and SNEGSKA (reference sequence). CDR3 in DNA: TGCAGTGCTAGAGATCGCAGGGGGTACACTGAAGCTTTCTTT. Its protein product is CSARDRRGYTEAFF.

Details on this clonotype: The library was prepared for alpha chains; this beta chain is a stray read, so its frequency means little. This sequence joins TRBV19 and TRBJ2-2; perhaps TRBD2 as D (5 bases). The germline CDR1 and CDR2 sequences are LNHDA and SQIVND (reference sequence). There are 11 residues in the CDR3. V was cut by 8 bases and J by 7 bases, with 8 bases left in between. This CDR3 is CASAGGGELFF. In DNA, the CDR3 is TGTGCCAGTGCAGGAGGCGGGGAGCTGTTTTTT.

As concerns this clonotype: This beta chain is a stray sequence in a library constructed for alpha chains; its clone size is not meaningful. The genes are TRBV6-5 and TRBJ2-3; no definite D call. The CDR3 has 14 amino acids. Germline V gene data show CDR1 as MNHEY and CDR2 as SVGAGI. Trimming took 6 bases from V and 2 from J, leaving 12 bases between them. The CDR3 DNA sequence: TGTGCCAGCAGCCCCCCGAGTTACACAGATACGCAGTATTTT. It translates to CASSPPSYTDTQYF.

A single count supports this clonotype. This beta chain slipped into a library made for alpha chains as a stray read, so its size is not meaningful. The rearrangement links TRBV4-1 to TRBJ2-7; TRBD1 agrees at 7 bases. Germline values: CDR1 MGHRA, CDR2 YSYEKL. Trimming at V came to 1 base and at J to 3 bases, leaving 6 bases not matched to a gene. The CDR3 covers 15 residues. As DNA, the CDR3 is TGCGCCAGCAGCCAAGCACAGGGGTGGTACTACGAGCAGTACTTC. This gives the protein CASSQAQGWYYEQYF.